A selection of T cell receptor beta chains follows, all from one sample in a study of shared T cell receptors in the human thymus. Measured with immunoSEQ multiplex PCR; TCRdb has only the in-frame clones, and not every one. Among hundreds of thousands of clones listed, approximately 90% were seen once. These same records also appear under a second study, on human thymus T cells.

The sequencing sample was made of thymocytes. The receptors stem from a boy under two years old with a congenital heart defect. CDR3s include the opening cysteine and the closing phenylalanine or tryptophan. The order of the fields is V gene, D gene, J gene, clone size, CDR3 protein, CDR3 DNA. D genes are given only for firm matches. The listing skips clone size in some rows; elsewhere it reads once, few, many or a size class.

TRBV14,TRBD2,TRBJ2-4,.,CASSIGAQAGGPKNIQYF,TGTGCCAGCAGCATCGGGGCCCAAGCGGGAGGGCCCAAAAACATTCAGTACTTC
TRBV10-3,.,TRBJ1-2,.,CAISGPLTESSYGYTF,TGTGCCATCAGTGGGCCTCTGACAGAATCTTCCTATGGCTACACCTTC
TRBV7-2,TRBD1,TRBJ1-1,few,CASSAGGGMNTEAFF,TGTGCCAGCAGCGCAGGGGGTGGAATGAACACTGAAGCTTTCTTT
TRBV30,.,TRBJ2-5,.,CAWNSLRDKETQYF,TGTGCCTGGAATTCCCTCCGGGATAAGGAGACCCAGTACTTC
TRBV27,.,TRBJ1-1,.,CASSLTRGRGTEAFF,TGTGCCAGCAGTCTAACCAGGGGCAGGGGCACTGAAGCTTTCTTT
TRBV5-4,.,TRBJ2-1,.,CASSRTGSYNEQFF,TGTGCCAGCAGCAGGACTGGCTCCTACAATGAGCAGTTCTTC
TRBV5-6,.,TRBJ2-5,.,CASSGGGSRETQYF,TGTGCCAGCAGCGGGGGGGGCAGCCGGGAGACCCAGTACTTC
TRBV7-9,.,TRBJ1-4,.,CASSLAVLDSEKLFF,TGTGCCAGCAGCTTAGCTGTGCTGGACAGTGAAAAACTGTTTTTT
TRBV30,.,TRBJ2-5,few,CARGGGQETQYF,TGTGCCAGGGGAGGGGGCCAAGAGACCCAGTACTTC
TRBV2,.,TRBJ2-7,.,CASGMKRAGSREYF,TGTGCCAGCGGGATGAAGCGGGCGGGGAGTCGGGAGTACTTC
TRBV5-1,TRBD2,TRBJ2-7,once,CASSLVLAGAEQYF,TGCGCCAGCAGCTTGGTTCTAGCGGGAGCCGAGCAGTACTTC
TRBV10-1,.,TRBJ1-5,.,CASSESGDKYQPQHF,TGCGCCAGCAGTGAGTCGGGGGACAAATATCAGCCCCAGCATTTT
TRBV15,.,TRBJ2-1,.,CATSRDTRNEQFF,TGTGCCACCAGCAGAGATACTCGCAATGAGCAGTTCTTC
TRBV2,.,TRBJ2-7,.,CASSERWREVSRLKQYF,TGTGCCAGCAGTGAAAGGTGGAGGGAGGTCTCCAGATTGAAGCAGTACTTC
TRBV6-1,.,TRBJ1-3,.,CASSEVDIYSGNTIYF,TGTGCCAGCAGTGAGGTAGACATCTACTCTGGAAACACCATATATTTT
TRBV4-1,.,TRBJ2-7,.,CASSQDGHTTYEQYF,TGCGCCAGCAGCCAAGATGGACACACGACCTACGAGCAGTACTTC
TRBV12-5,TRBD1,TRBJ2-4,.,CASVEAGTAVAKNIQYF,TGTGCTAGTGTTGAAGCCGGGACAGCGGTAGCCAAAAACATTCAGTACTTC
TRBV9,.,TRBJ2-1,.,CASSVKKRGRQFF,TGTGCCAGCAGCGTAAAGAAGAGGGGGAGGCAGTTCTTC
TRBV4-3,.,TRBJ1-5,.,CASGRGGEQPQHF,TGCGCCAGCGGGAGAGGGGGGGAGCAGCCCCAGCATTTT
TRBV19,TRBD2,TRBJ2-1,.,CASKGKPSGRVVYEQFF,TGTGCCAGTAAGGGTAAACCTAGCGGGAGAGTAGTATATGAGCAGTTCTTC
TRBV5-6,TRBD1,TRBJ2-1,.,CASRPDRAGYNEQFF,TGTGCCAGCAGACCCGACAGGGCGGGCTACAATGAGCAGTTCTTC
TRBV4-3,TRBD2,TRBJ2-3,.,CASSQGGSGRDTQYF,TGCGCCAGCAGCCAAGGGGGCAGCGGGAGGGATACGCAGTATTTT
TRBV5-1,TRBD2,TRBJ2-7,.,CASSLAPGGEQYF,TGCGCCAGCAGCTTGGCCCCGGGGGGCGAGCAGTACTTC
TRBV19,TRBD2,TRBJ2-7,.,CASSIGGASGSYEQYF,TGTGCCAGTAGTATAGGCGGGGCTAGCGGCTCCTACGAGCAGTACTTC
TRBV7-9,TRBD1,TRBJ2-2,few,CASSAPPGGMAGELFF,TGTGCCAGCAGCGCCCCCCCAGGGGGAATGGCCGGGGAGCTGTTTTTT
TRBV18,.,TRBJ2-1,.,CASSPRGGAAYNEQFF,TGTGCCAGCTCACCCCGAGGGGGGGCTGCCTACAATGAGCAGTTCTTC
TRBV18,.,TRBJ1-5,.,CASSPQGLNSNQPQHF,TGTGCCAGCTCACCACAGGGACTCAATAGCAATCAGCCCCAGCATTTT
TRBV7-9,TRBD1,TRBJ2-5,.,CASSSWTGGPQETQYF,TGTGCCAGCAGCTCCTGGACAGGGGGTCCCCAAGAGACCCAGTACTTC
TRBV11-3,.,TRBJ2-1,.,CASSPEGRQAYNEQFF,TGTGCCAGCAGCCCAGAGGGTCGACAGGCGTACAATGAGCAGTTCTTC
TRBV27,.,TRBJ2-3,.,CASSYGSIADTQYF,TGTGCCAGCAGTTACGGGAGTATAGCAGATACGCAGTATTTT
TRBV7-6,TRBD2,TRBJ2-1,.,CASSSLGLENNEQFF,TGTGCCAGCAGCTCTTTGGGACTAGAGAACAATGAGCAGTTCTTC